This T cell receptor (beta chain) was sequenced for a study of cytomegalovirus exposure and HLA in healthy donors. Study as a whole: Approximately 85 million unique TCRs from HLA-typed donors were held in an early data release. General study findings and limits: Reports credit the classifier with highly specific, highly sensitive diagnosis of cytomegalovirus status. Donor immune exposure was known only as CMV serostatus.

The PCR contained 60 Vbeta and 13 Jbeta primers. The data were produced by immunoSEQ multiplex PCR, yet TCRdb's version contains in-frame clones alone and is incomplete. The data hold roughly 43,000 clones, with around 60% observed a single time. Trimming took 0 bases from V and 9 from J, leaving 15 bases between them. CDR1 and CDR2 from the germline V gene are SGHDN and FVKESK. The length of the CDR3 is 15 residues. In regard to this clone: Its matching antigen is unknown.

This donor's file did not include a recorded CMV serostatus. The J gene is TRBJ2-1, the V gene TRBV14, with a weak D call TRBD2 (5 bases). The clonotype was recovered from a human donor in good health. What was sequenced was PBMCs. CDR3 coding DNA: TGTGCCAGCAGCCAAGATTTGCCCGGGGATCGTGAGCAGTTCTTC. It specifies CASSQDLPGDREQFF.